This section outlines one T cell receptor beta chain sequence together with its context. Sequencing was performed with immunoSEQ multiplex PCR; in TCRdb, only in-frame clones are kept and a portion is missing. The sample gives about 200,000 clones, 70% to 90% of which show up once; about a tenth is in the top ten. The data stem from a study of blood T cell repertoires in COVID-19. The sequence was obtained from a human donor with active or convalescent COVID-19. The donor label of this sample is uncertain. Sequencing input: peripheral blood.

In DNA, the CDR3 is TGTGCCTGGAGTGTACAGGGGGCTTTAGGAAGGGGCTACACCTTC. Amino acids: CAWSVQGALGRGYTF. The chain has TRBV30 and TRBJ1-2, with TRBD1 identical over 9 bases. This CDR3 is built from 15 residues. Germline V gene sequence: CDR1 GTSNPN, CDR2 SVGIG (reference sequence). V lost 0 bases, J lost 8 bases, and 10 bases stayed unmatched.